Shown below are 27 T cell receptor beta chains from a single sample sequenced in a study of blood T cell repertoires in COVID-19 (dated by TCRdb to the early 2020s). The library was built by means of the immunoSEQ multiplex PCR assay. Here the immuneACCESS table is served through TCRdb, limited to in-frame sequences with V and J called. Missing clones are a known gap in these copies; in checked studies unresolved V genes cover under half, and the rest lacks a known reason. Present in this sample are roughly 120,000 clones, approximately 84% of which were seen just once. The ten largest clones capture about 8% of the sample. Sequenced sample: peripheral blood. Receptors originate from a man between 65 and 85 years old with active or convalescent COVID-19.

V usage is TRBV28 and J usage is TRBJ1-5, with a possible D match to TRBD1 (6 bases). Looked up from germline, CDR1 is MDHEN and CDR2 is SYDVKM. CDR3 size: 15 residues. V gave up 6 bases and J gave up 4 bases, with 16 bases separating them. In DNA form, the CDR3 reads TGTGCCAGCAGGGGCCCCAGGGGCAGGAATCAGCCCCAGCATTTT. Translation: CASRGPRGRNQPQHF.

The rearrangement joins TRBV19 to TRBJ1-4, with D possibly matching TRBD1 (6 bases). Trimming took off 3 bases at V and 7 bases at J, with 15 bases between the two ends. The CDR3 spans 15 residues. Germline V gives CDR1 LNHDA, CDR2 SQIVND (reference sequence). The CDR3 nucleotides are TGTGCCAGTAGTATCGGGGGGGGCCGTTTTGAAAAACTGTTTTTT. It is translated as CASSIGGGRFEKLFF.

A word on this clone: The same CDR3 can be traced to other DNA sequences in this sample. The CDR3 region is CASSLGQLAGGQETQYF. The CDR3 DNA follows: TGCGCCAGCAGCTTGGGCCAGCTAGCGGGGGGGCAAGAGACCCAGTACTTC. J is TRBJ2-5 and V is TRBV5-1, with TRBD2 matching 12 bases. CDR3 size: 17 residues. The germline V gene has CDR1 SGHRS and CDR2 YFSETQ. V lost 0 bases to trimming and J lost 2 bases; unmatched junction nucleotides: 5.

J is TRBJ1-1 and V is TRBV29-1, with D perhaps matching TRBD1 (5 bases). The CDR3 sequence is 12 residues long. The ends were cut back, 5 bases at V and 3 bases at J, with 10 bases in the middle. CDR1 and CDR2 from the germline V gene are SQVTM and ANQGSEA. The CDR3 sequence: CSVISGYTEAFF. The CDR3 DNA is TGCAGCGTTATATCAGGGTACACTGAAGCTTTCTTT.

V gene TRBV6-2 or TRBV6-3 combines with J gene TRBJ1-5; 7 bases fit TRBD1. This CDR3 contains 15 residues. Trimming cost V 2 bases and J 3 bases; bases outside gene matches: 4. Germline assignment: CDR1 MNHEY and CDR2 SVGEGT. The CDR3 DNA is TGTGCCAGCAGTTACCGGGACAGAGTCAATCAGCCCCAGCATTTT. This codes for CASSYRDRVNQPQHF.

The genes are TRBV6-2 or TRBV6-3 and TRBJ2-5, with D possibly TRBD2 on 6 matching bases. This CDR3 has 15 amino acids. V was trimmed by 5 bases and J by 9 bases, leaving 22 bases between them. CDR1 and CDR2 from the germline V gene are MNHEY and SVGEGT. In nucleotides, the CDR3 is TGTGCCAGCAGTACCCCGGGCAGGGAGCGGGTGGCCCAGTACTTC. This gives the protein CASSTPGRERVAQYF.

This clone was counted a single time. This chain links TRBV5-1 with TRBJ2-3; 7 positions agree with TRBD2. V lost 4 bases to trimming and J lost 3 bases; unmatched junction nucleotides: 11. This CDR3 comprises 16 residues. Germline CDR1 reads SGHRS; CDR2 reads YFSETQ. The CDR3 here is CASSPRMAGDTDTQYF. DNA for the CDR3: TGCGCCAGCAGCCCCCGGATGGCGGGGGATACAGATACGCAGTATTTT.

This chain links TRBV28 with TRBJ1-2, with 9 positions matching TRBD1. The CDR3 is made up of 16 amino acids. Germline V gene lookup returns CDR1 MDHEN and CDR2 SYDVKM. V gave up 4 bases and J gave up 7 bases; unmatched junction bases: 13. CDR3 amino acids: CASSYALGQGPGGYTF. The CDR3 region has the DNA TGTGCCAGCAGTTACGCCCTGGGACAGGGCCCTGGTGGCTACACCTTC.

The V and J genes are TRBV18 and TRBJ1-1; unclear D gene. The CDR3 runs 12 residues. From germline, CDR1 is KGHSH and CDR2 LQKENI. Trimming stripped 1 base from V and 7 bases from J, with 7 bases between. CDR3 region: CASSPRSDEAFF. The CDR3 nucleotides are TGTGCCAGCTCACCACGTAGCGATGAAGCTTTCTTT.

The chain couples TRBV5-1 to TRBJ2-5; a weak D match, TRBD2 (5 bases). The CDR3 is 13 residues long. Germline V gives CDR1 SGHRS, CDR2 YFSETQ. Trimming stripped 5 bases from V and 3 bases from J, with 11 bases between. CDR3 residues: CASRGGSEETQYF. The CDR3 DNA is TGCGCCAGCAGGGGCGGGTCCGAAGAGACCCAGTACTTC.

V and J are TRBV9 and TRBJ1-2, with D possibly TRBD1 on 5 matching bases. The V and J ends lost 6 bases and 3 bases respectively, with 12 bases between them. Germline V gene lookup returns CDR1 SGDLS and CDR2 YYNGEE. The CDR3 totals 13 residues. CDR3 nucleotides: TGTGCCAGCAAGGGAGGAGGGGACTATGGCTACACCTTC. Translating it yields CASKGGGDYGYTF.

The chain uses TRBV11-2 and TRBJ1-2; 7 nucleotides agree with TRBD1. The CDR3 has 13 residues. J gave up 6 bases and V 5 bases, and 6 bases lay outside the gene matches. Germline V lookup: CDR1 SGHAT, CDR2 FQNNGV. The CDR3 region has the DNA TGTGCCAGCAGCGCACAGGGGCGGGATGGCTACACCTTC. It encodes CASSAQGRDGYTF.

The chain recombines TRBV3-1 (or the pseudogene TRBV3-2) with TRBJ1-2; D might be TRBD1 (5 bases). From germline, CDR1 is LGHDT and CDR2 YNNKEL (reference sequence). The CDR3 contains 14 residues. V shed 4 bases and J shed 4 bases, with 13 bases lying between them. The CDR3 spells CASSPLGLGYGYTF. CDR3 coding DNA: TGTGCCAGCAGCCCCCTGGGGCTAGGCTATGGCTACACCTTC.

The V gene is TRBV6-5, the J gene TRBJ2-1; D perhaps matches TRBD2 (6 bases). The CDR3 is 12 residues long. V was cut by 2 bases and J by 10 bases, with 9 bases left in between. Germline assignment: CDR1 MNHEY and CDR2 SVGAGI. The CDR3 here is CASSYRETEQFF. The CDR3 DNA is TGTGCCAGCAGTTACCGGGAGACCGAGCAGTTCTTC.

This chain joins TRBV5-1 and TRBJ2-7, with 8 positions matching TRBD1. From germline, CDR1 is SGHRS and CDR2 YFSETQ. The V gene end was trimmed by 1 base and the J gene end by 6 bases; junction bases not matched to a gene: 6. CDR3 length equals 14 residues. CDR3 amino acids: CASSLPGTGGEQYF. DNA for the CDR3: TGCGCCAGCAGCTTGCCAGGGACAGGAGGCGAGCAGTACTTC. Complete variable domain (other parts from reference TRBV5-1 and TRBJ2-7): KAGVTQTPRYLIKTRGQQVTLSCSPISGHRSVSWYQQTPGQGLQFLFEYFSETQRNKGNFPGRFSGRQFSNSRSEMNVSTLELGDSALYLCASSLPGTGGEQYFGPGTRLTVT.

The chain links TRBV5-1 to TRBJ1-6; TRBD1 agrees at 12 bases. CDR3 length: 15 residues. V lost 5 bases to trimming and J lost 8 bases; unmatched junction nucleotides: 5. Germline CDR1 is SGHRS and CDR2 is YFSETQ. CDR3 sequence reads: CASRAGTGGDSPLHF. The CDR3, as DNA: TGCGCCAGCAGAGCCGGGACAGGGGGCGATTCACCCCTCCACTTT. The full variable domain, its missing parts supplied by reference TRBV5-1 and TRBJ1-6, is KAGVTQTPRYLIKTRGQQVTLSCSPISGHRSVSWYQQTPGQGLQFLFEYFSETQRNKGNFPGRFSGRQFSNSRSEMNVSTLELGDSALYLCASRAGTGGDSPLHFGNGTRLTVT.

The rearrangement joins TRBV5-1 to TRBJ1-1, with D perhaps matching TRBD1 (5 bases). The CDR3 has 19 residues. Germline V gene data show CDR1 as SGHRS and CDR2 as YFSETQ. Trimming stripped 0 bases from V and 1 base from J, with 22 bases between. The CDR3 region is CASSLGTFRTFAQNTEAFF. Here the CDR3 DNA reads TGCGCCAGCAGCTTGGGGACATTCAGAACTTTCGCGCAGAACACTGAAGCTTTCTTT.

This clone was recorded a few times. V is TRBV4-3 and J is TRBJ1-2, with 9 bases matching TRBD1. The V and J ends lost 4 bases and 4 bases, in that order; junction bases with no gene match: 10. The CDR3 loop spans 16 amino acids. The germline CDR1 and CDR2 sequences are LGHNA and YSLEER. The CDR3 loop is CASSPGGTGIIYGYTF. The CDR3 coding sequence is TGCGCCAGCAGCCCCGGCGGGACAGGGATTATCTATGGCTACACCTTC.

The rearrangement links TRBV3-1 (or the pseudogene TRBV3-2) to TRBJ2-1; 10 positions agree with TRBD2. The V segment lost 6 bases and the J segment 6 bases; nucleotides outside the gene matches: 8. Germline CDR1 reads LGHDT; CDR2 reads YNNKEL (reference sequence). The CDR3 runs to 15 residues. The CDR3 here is CASRSRLAGANEQFF. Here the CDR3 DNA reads TGTGCCAGCAGATCACGACTAGCGGGCGCCAATGAGCAGTTCTTC.

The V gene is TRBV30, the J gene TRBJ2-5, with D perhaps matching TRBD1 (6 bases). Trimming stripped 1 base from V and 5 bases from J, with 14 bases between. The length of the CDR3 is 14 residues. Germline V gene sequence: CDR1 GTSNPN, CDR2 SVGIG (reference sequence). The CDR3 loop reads CAWSGGQSVETQYF. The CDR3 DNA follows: TGTGCCTGGAGTGGAGGACAGTCGGTGGAGACCCAGTACTTC. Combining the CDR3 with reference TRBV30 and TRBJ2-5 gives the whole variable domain SQTIHQWPATLVQPVGSPLSLECTVEGTSNPNLYWYRQAAGRGLQLLFYSVGIGQISSEVPQNLSASRPQDRQFILSSKKLLLSDSGFYLCAWSGGQSVETQYFGPGTRLLVL.

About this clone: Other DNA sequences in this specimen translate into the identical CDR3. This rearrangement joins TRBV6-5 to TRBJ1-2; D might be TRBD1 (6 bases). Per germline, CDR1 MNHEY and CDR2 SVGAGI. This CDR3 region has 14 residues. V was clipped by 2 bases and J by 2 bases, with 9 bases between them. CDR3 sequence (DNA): TGTGCCAGCAGTTACGCGGGGGCGAACTATGGCTACACCTTC. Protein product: CASSYAGANYGYTF.

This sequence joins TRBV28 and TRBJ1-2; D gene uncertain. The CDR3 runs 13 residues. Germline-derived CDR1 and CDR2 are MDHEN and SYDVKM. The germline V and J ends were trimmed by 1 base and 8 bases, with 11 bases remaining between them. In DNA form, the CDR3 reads TGTGCCAGCAGTTTATCGGGAGGGTTCGGCTACACCTTC. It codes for CASSLSGGFGYTF.

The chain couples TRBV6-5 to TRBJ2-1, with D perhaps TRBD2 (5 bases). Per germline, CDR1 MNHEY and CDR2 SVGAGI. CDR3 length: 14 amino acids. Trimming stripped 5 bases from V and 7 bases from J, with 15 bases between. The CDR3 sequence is CASSPAGPRNEQFF. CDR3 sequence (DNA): TGTGCCAGCAGTCCCGCGGGCCCCAGAAATGAGCAGTTCTTC.

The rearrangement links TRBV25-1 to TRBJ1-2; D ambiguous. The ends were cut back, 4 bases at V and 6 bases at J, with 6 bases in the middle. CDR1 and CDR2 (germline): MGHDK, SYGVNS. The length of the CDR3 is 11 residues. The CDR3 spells CASSVRDGYTF. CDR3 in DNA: TGTGCCAGCAGTGTGAGGGATGGCTACACCTTC.

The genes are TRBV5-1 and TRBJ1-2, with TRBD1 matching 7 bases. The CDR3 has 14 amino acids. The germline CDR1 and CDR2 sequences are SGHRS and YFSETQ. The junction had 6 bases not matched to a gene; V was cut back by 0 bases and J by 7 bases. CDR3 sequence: CASSLGTGPGGYTF. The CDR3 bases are TGCGCCAGCAGCTTGGGGACAGGTCCGGGTGGCTACACCTTC.

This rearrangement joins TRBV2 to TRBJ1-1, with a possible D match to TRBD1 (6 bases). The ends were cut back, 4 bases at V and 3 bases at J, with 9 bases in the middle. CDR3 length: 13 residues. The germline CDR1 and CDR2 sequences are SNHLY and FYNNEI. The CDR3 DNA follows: TGTGCCAGCAGTGTAGGGGGATACACTGAAGCTTTCTTT. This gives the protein CASSVGGYTEAFF.

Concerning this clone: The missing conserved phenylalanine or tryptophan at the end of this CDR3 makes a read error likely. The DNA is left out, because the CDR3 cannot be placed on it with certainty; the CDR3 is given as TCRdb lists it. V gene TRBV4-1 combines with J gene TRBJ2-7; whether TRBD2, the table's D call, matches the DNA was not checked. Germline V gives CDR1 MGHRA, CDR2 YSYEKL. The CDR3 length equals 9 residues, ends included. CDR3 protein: CASSQESGG.